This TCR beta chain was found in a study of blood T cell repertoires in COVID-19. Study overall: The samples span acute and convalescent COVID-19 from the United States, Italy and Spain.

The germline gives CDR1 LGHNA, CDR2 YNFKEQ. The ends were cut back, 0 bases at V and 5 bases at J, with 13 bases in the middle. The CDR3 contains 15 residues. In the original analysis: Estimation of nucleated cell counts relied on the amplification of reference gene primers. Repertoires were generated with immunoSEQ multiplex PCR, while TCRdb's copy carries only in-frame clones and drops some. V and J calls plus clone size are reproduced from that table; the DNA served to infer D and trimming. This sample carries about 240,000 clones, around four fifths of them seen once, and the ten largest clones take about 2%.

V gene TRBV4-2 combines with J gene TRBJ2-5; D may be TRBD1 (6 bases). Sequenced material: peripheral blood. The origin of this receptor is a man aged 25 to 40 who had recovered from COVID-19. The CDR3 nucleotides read TGTGCCAGCAGCCAAGAAAGTGGGGGCCGGGAGACCCAGTACTTC. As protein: CASSQESGGRETQYF.